This T cell receptor (beta chain) derives from a study of T-cell reconstitution after alpha-beta-depleted transplantation in children. CDR3 length: 12 residues. The V gene lost 7 bases and the J gene lost 3 bases, with 6 bases spanning the gap. CDR1 is PRHDT and CDR2 is FYEKMQ in the germline V gene (reference sequence). Unique molecular identifiers were used to barcode this TCRbeta library. TCRdb reanalysed the PCR reads using MiXCR and keeps one entry per CDR3 protein. The sample includes some 400,000 distinct CDR3 sequences, roughly 22% of them seen just once. The sample in question was PBMCs from the stem cell graft donor, obtained from the stem cell graft. V and J are TRBV13 and TRBJ2-2; no firm D call. The receptor was isolated from a human donor who donated a stem cell graft to a child with acute myeloid leukemia. The CDR3 sequence: CASISDTGELFF. CDR3 DNA sequence: TGTGCCAGCATATCTGACACCGGGGAGCTGTTTTTT.